Following are 25 T cell receptor beta chains from one sample sequenced in a study of blood T cell repertoires in COVID-19. TCRdb's table, derived via immunoSEQ multiplex PCR, lists solely in-frame clones and lacks some. Altogether 300,000 to 450,000 clones are present, around nine tenths being singletons, with the ten largest covering just over 1%. The sequenced material came from PBMCs or T cells enriched from blood (not recorded which). These receptors all stem from a woman aged 25 to 39 who had been exposed to COVID-19.

This chain uses TRBV9 with TRBJ2-3; a possible D gene is TRBD2 (5 bases). The CDR3 totals 16 residues. V lost 0 bases and J 2 bases, leaving 13 bases between the germline ends. Germline V gives CDR1 SGDLS, CDR2 YYNGEE. CDR3 DNA sequence: TGTGCCAGCAGCGTAGGGTCAGCGGCAGCCACAGATACGCAGTATTTT. This gives the protein CASSVGSAAATDTQYF.

The chain employs TRBV5-6 and TRBJ2-7; 7 nucleotides align to TRBD1. The germline CDR1 and CDR2 sequences are SGHDT and YYEEEE. CDR3 length: 13 residues. The V gene end was trimmed by 6 bases and the J gene end by 3 bases; junction bases not matched to a gene: 6. The CDR3 DNA follows: TGTGCCAGCAAGGTTTCAGGGGGCTACGAGCAGTACTTC. Translated: CASKVSGGYEQYF.

This rearrangement joins TRBV5-6 to TRBJ1-2; no clear D gene. The CDR3 loop spans 16 amino acids. The V and J ends lost 1 base and 6 bases respectively, with 19 bases between them. Germline CDR1 and CDR2: SGHDT and YYEEEE. The CDR3, as DNA: TGTGCCAGCAGCTTGAATACGTGGCCGTCCCCCCATGGCTACACCTTC. Amino acids: CASSLNTWPSPHGYTF.

The chain uses TRBV2 and TRBJ1-1, with a possible D match to TRBD1 (5 bases). Trimming removed 6 bases from V and 2 bases from J, with 10 bases in between. The germline V gene has CDR1 SNHLY and CDR2 FYNNEI. This CDR3 contains 13 residues. The CDR3 is CASRVRVNTEAFF. Here the CDR3 DNA reads TGTGCCAGCAGGGTCAGGGTTAACACTGAAGCTTTCTTT. Full variable domain (rest looked up from reference TRBV2 and TRBJ1-1): EPEVTQTPSHQVTQMGQEVILRCVPISNHLYFYWYRQILGQKVEFLVSFYNNEISEKSEIFDDQFSVERPDGSNFTLKIRSTKLEDSAMYFCASRVRVNTEAFFGQGTRLTVV.

The rearrangement links TRBV19 to TRBJ1-1; maybe TRBD1 (5 bases). The CDR3 covers 15 residues. V was cut by 3 bases and J by 1 base, with 12 bases left in between. Germline V lookup: CDR1 LNHDA, CDR2 SQIVND (reference sequence). CDR3 loop: CASSIWGGGNTEAFF. Written as DNA, the CDR3 is TGTGCCAGTAGTATCTGGGGCGGGGGGAACACTGAAGCTTTCTTT.

V gene TRBV10-2 combines with J gene TRBJ2-7; TRBD1 aligns across 7 bases. J was trimmed by 2 bases and V by 6 bases; bases with no gene match: 7. Germline CDR1 WSHSY, CDR2 SAAADI. The CDR3 has 14 residues. This CDR3 is CASRNRGPTYEQYF. CDR3 bases: TGCGCCAGCAGGAACAGGGGACCCACCTACGAGCAGTACTTC.

This chain joins TRBV28 and TRBJ1-3; 7 nucleotides agree with TRBD1. The CDR3 spans 17 residues. Trimming at V came to 5 bases and at J to 0 bases, leaving 10 bases not matched to a gene. CDR1 and CDR2 from the germline V gene are MDHEN and SYDVKM. CDR3 in amino acids: CASSPSTGDSSGNTIYF. CDR3 coding DNA: TGTGCCAGCAGTCCGTCCACAGGGGACTCCTCTGGAAACACCATATATTTT.

The CDR3: CASSEGLAGPYEQYF. Written as DNA, the CDR3 is TGTGCCAGCAGCGAGGGACTAGCGGGCCCCTACGAGCAGTACTTC. This chain uses TRBV6-5 with TRBJ2-7, with 12 bases fitting TRBD2. Trimming cost V 6 bases and J 2 bases; bases outside gene matches: 5. This CDR3 is built from 15 residues. The germline CDR1 and CDR2 sequences are MNHEY and SVGAGI.

This clone was counted a few times. The chain couples TRBV28 to TRBJ1-1, with D possibly TRBD1 on 6 matching bases. Trimming removed 5 bases from V and 2 bases from J, with 15 bases in between. CDR1 and CDR2 (germline): MDHEN, SYDVKM. This CDR3 comprises 15 residues. Written as DNA, the CDR3 is TGTGCCAGCAGTGGGGGGGCTAAAGGTAACACTGAAGCTTTCTTT. Translated: CASSGGAKGNTEAFF.

V is TRBV11-3 and J is TRBJ2-7; 9 nucleotides align to TRBD2. CDR1 SGHNT and CDR2 YENEEA come from the germline V gene. V trimming: 1 base; J trimming: 4 bases; junction bases outside the gene matches: 5. The CDR3 has 15 residues. The chain's CDR3 is CASSLAKLAGYEQYF. The CDR3 DNA reads TGTGCCAGCAGCTTAGCGAAGCTAGCGGGGTACGAGCAGTACTTC.

The CDR3 bases are TGCAGTGCTAGTAAAGGACTAGCGAACAATGAGCAGTTCTTC. This encodes CSASKGLANNEQFF. V is TRBV20-1 and J is TRBJ2-1, with TRBD2 identical over 9 bases. V gave up 3 bases and J gave up 5 bases; unmatched junction bases: 5. CDR1 and CDR2 from the germline V gene are DFQATT and SNEGSKA (reference sequence). This CDR3 is 14 amino acids long.

V usage is TRBV6-2 or TRBV6-3 and J usage is TRBJ2-3; 8 nucleotides line up with TRBD2. CDR3 length equals 15 residues. The ends lost 2 bases at V and 3 bases at J; junction bases unmatched: 4. Germline values: CDR1 MNHEY, CDR2 SVGEGT. The CDR3 region is CASSYPGGRTDTQYF. The CDR3 DNA is TGTGCCAGCAGTTACCCTGGCGGGAGGACAGATACGCAGTATTTT.

The chain combines TRBV29-1 with TRBJ2-1, with D tentatively TRBD2 (5 bases). This CDR3 is 13 amino acids long. Germline values: CDR1 SQVTM, CDR2 ANQGSEA. V was pared by 7 bases and J by 4 bases, with 14 bases between. DNA of the CDR3: TGCAGCGGTGCTGAGGGAGTTTACAATGAGCAGTTCTTC. It yields the protein CSGAEGVYNEQFF.

The chain uses TRBV27 and TRBJ1-2; D might be TRBD1 (5 bases). Looked up from germline, CDR1 is MNHEY and CDR2 is SMNVEV (reference sequence). Trimming left V 5 bases short and J 2 bases short, with 15 bases between. There are 15 residues in the CDR3. The CDR3 protein is CASSPASTGNYGYTF. The CDR3 nucleotides are TGTGCCAGCAGTCCAGCCTCCACAGGAAACTATGGCTACACCTTC.

This clone was seen a few times. This chain connects TRBV27 to TRBJ2-7, with D possibly being TRBD2 (5 bases). Germline CDR1 MNHEY, CDR2 SMNVEV (reference sequence). Trimming pared 0 bases from V and 5 bases from J, leaving 11 bases between. The CDR3 covers 14 residues. Here the CDR3 reads CASSLSTPEDEQYF. The CDR3 DNA follows: TGTGCCAGCAGTTTATCGACGCCGGAGGACGAGCAGTACTTC.

This clone was recorded only once. The chain combines TRBV25-1 with TRBJ2-5, with 8 bases aligning to TRBD2. This CDR3 has 15 residues. CDR1 is MGHDK and CDR2 is SYGVNS in the germline V gene. Trimming took 5 bases from V and 0 from J; bases not matched to a gene: 5. In DNA form, the CDR3 reads TGTGCCAGCAGTAGCGGGAGCCGGTACCAAGAGACCCAGTACTTC. It specifies CASSSGSRYQETQYF.

The chain employs TRBV29-1 and TRBJ1-1, with D possibly TRBD1 on 5 matching bases. V lost 5 bases, J lost 4 bases, and 14 bases lay in between. CDR1 and CDR2 from the germline V gene are SQVTM and ANQGSEA. The length of the CDR3 is 13 residues. The CDR3 here is CSVRPQGLTEAFF. The CDR3 DNA reads as TGCAGCGTTCGGCCCCAGGGACTCACTGAAGCTTTCTTT.

The chain carries TRBV7-9 and TRBJ2-1; 11 bases map to TRBD2. CDR3 length: 17 residues. The V gene's germline CDR1 is SEHNR and CDR2 FQNEAQ (reference sequence). V was clipped by 3 bases and J by 4 bases; unmatched bases: 8. The CDR3 spells CASSLPPSGRFYNEQFF. The CDR3 bases are TGTGCCAGCAGCTTGCCCCCTAGCGGGAGGTTTTACAATGAGCAGTTCTTC. The full variable domain, rest sourced from reference TRBV7-9 and TRBJ2-1, is DTGVSQNPRHKITKRGQNVTFRCDPISEHNRLYWYRQTLGQGPEFLTYFQNEAQLEKSRLLSDRFSAERPKGSFSTLEIQRTEQGDSAMYLCASSLPPSGRFYNEQFFGPGTRLTVL.

In its sample, this clone was seen once. V usage is TRBV12-3 or TRBV12-4 and J usage is TRBJ1-5; tentative D call: TRBD1 (6 bases). This CDR3 has 12 amino acids. V was shortened by 5 bases and J by 4 bases, with 6 bases between the two germline ends. The CDR3 here is CASSQGNQPQHF. CDR3 nucleotide sequence: TGTGCCAGCAGTCAGGGGAATCAGCCCCAGCATTTT.

This chain joins TRBV13 and TRBJ2-5, with a tentative D call TRBD2 (6 bases). Looked up from germline, CDR1 is PRHDT and CDR2 is FYEKMQ (reference sequence). The CDR3 is 17 amino acids. V was shortened by 5 bases and J by 5 bases, with 24 bases between the two germline ends. The CDR3 protein is CASSTPNWTRGEETQYF. The CDR3 DNA follows: TGTGCCAGCAGCACACCAAATTGGACACGCGGGGAGGAGACCCAGTACTTC. Based on the CDR3 plus reference TRBV13 and TRBJ2-5, the full variable domain is AAGVIQSPRHLIKEKRETATLKCYPIPRHDTVYWYQQGPGQDPQFLISFYEKMQSDKGSIPDRFSAQQFSDYHSELNMSSLELGDSALYFCASSTPNWTRGEETQYFGPGTRLLVL.

The rearrangement links TRBV5-1 to TRBJ2-2; D is undetermined. Germline assignment: CDR1 SGHRS and CDR2 YFSETQ. V was pared by 1 base and J by 4 bases, with 8 bases between. The CDR3 is made up of 14 amino acids. CDR3 nucleotides: TGCGCCAGCAGCTTGAACCCTACCACCGGGGAGCTGTTTTTT. Protein product: CASSLNPTTGELFF.

The chain has TRBV9 and TRBJ1-4, with D maybe TRBD1 (6 bases). CDR1 and CDR2 from the germline V gene are SGDLS and YYNGEE. Trimming shortened V by 6 bases and J by 3 bases, and 9 bases separated the two germline ends. The CDR3 covers 13 residues. The CDR3 DNA sequence: TGTGCCAGCACCAGGGGTCCTAATGAAAAACTGTTTTTT. This gives the protein CASTRGPNEKLFF.

The chain recombines TRBV29-1 with TRBJ2-3; the match to TRBD2 covers 8 bases. The CDR3 consists of 15 residues. CDR1 is SQVTM, CDR2 ANQGSEA, per germline. V shed 0 bases and J 4 bases; nucleotides not matched to a gene: 6. The CDR3 here is CSVEDWREEADTQYF. The CDR3, as DNA: TGCAGCGTTGAAGATTGGCGGGAGGAGGCAGATACGCAGTATTTT.

The chain couples TRBV9 to TRBJ2-3; TRBD2 aligns across 13 bases. The V gene end was trimmed by 4 bases and the J gene end by 4 bases; junction bases not matched to a gene: 6. Germline V CDR1 and CDR2: SGDLS, YYNGEE. This CDR3 contains 16 residues. CDR3 region: CASSLRLAGGPDTQYF. The DNA of the CDR3 is TGTGCCAGCAGCCTACGACTAGCGGGAGGCCCAGATACGCAGTATTTT.

The V call is TRBV28, the J call TRBJ1-1; D is perhaps TRBD1 (6 bases). The CDR3 has 12 amino acids. Germline V gene data show CDR1 as MDHEN and CDR2 as SYDVKM. V was pared by 11 bases and J by 0 bases, with 10 bases between. In nucleotides, the CDR3 is TGTGCCGTCGACAGGATGAACACTGAAGCTTTCTTT. Encoded protein: CAVDRMNTEAFF.